These T cell receptor beta chains were read from a single sample in a study of T cells after yellow fever vaccination. Each CDR3 protein gets one entry after TCRdb re-called the 5' RACE reads with MiXCR. The repertoire holds some 29,000 distinct CDR3 sequences, about 5% seen once, with approximately 39% in the top ten. This specimen consisted of CD8+ T cells sorted from PBMCs, obtained 10 days after the yellow fever booster vaccination. These receptors all stem from a young man who received the YFV17D yellow fever vaccine. The CDR3 runs from the conserved cysteine through the conserved F or W. A D gene is named only where the DNA matches it firmly. The size entry gives once, few or many counts, or a class when the clone is expanded.

cdr3_length,j_call,d_call,v_call,clone_size,cdr3_nt,cdr3_aa
17,TRBJ2-2,-,TRBV12-3/TRBV12-4,many,TGTGCCAGCACTCCCAACCGGGAAAAACCGAACACCGGGGAGCTGTTTTTT,CASTPNREKPNTGELFF
17,TRBJ2-7,TRBD1,TRBV12-3/TRBV12-4,many,TGTGCCAGCAGTTTGTTAGCTGGACAGGGGGCAAGCGACGAGCAGTACTTC,CASSLLAGQGASDEQYF
15,TRBJ1-2,-,TRBV7-6,many,TGTGCCAGCAGCTTAGGGGGCGGGAGAGGGTATGGCTACACCTTC,CASSLGGGRGYGYTF
13,TRBJ2-5,-,TRBV7-6,many,TGTGCCAGCAGCTTAGGCCCTGGTGAGACCCAGTACTTC,CASSLGPGETQYF
12,TRBJ1-1,-,TRBV28,many,TGTGCCACCGATTCCAGCTGGACTGAAGCTTTCTTT,CATDSSWTEAFF
11,TRBJ2-2,-,TRBV3-1,many,TGTGCCAGCAGCCAAGACCCCGAGCTGTTTTTT,CASSQDPELFF
17,TRBJ2-7,TRBD2,TRBV5-1,many,TGCGCCAGCAGCCGCAAGCTAGCGGGAGGGTTTACCTACGAGCAGTACTTC,CASSRKLAGGFTYEQYF
13,TRBJ1-2,TRBD1,TRBV20-1,many,TGCAGTGCTTGGGGACAGGAAAATCTGGGCTACACCTTC,CSAWGQENLGYTF
15,TRBJ2-2,TRBD2,TRBV11-2,many,TGTGCCAGCAATGGACTAGCGGGACACACCGGGGAGCTGTTTTTT,CASNGLAGHTGELFF
15,TRBJ2-7,-,TRBV4-3,many,TGCGCCAGCAGCCAAGATCTAGGGGGCTCCTACGAGCAGTACTTC,CASSQDLGGSYEQYF
12,TRBJ1-1,-,TRBV5-1,many,TGCGCCAGCAGCTTGGAAAGAGATGAAGCTTTCTTT,CASSLERDEAFF
14,TRBJ2-7,-,TRBV2,few,TGTGCCAGCAGTGAAGGGGAGTACTTATACGAGCAGTACTTC,CASSEGEYLYEQYF
14,TRBJ2-7,TRBD1,TRBV7-8,many,TGTGCCAGCAGCCCGGGACAGGCAGCCTACGAGCAGTACTTC,CASSPGQAAYEQYF
12,TRBJ2-1,-,TRBV7-9,many,TGTGCCAGCAGCGACGGGACCCCCGACCCGTTCTTC,CASSDGTPDPFF
15,TRBJ2-3,-,TRBV19,many,TGTGCCAGTAGTATGACCGGGAGTGGGACAGATACGCAGTATTTT,CASSMTGSGTDTQYF
15,TRBJ2-1,-,TRBV9,many,TGTGCCAGCAGCGAAGCGATTGCGGGATACAATGAGCAGTTCTTC,CASSEAIAGYNEQFF
15,TRBJ2-1,TRBD1,TRBV20-1,many,TGCAGTGCAAAGTTAGGGGGCCGGGCAGTCAATGAGCAGTTCTTC,CSAKLGGRAVNEQFF
16,TRBJ1-2,TRBD1,TRBV5-1,many,TGCGCCAGCAGCCCTTTCCCCGGACAGGGGGACTATGGCTACACCTTC,CASSPFPGQGDYGYTF
15,TRBJ2-2,-,TRBV4-3,many,TGCGCCAGCAGCCAAGTGTTACAAATCACCGGGGAGCTGTTTTTT,CASSQVLQITGELFF
14,TRBJ2-1,-,TRBV7-9,many,TGTGCCAGCAGCCAGAATTTTGGGAACAATGAGCAGTTCTTC,CASSQNFGNNEQFF
15,TRBJ2-1,TRBD2,TRBV7-9,many,TGTGCCAGCAGCTTAGGACTAGCGGGAGTGGTTGAGCAGTTCTTC,CASSLGLAGVVEQFF
15,TRBJ2-7,-,TRBV7-2,many,TGTGCCAGCAGCTTAGCAGAAGTCGGCGAGGGCGAGCAGTACTTC,CASSLAEVGEGEQYF
14,TRBJ2-7,TRBD2,TRBV20-1,many,TGCAGTGCCTCTAGCGGGAGAGGTTCAGGCGAGCAGTACTTC,CSASSGRGSGEQYF
17,TRBJ2-3,-,TRBV4-3,medium-sized,TGCGCCAGCAGCCAAGATGGTCCTCTCTTTAGCGGAGATACGCAGTATTTT,CASSQDGPLFSGDTQYF
15,TRBJ2-1,TRBD2,TRBV27,many,TGTGCCAGCAGGGCTAGCGGGAGTGGCTACAATGAGCAGTTCTTC,CASRASGSGYNEQFF
16,TRBJ2-5,TRBD2,TRBV7-9,many,TGTGCCAGCAGCTTTTTAGCGGGAGAGGTGTTTGAGACCCAGTACTTC,CASSFLAGEVFETQYF
14,TRBJ2-7,-,TRBV7-9,many,TGTGCCAGCAGCACTAGGGACTCCCACTACGAGCAGTACTTC,CASSTRDSHYEQYF
14,TRBJ2-7,-,TRBV15,many,TGTGCCACCAGCGGAGGTGCTCTCGGAGCCGAGCAGTACTTC,CATSGGALGAEQYF
16,TRBJ1-4,TRBD1,TRBV19,many,TGTGCCAGTAGTATCCAGCCGGGACAGGGGCATGAAAAACTGTTTTTT,CASSIQPGQGHEKLFF
13,TRBJ2-7,-,TRBV9,many,TGTGCCAGCAGCACCGGAGGGCGGAACGAGCAGTACTTC,CASSTGGRNEQYF
16,TRBJ2-3,TRBD2,TRBV23-1,many,TGCGCCAGCAGTCAACAGCGGGAGGGCCCCACAGATACGCAGTATTTT,CASSQQREGPTDTQYF
13,TRBJ2-5,TRBD2,TRBV4-3,many,TGCGCCAGCAGTGGGGGGGGCCAAGAGACCCAGTACTTC,CASSGGGQETQYF